The rows below give T cell receptor beta chains drawn from one sample of a study of T cells in Graves' hyperthyroidism and ophthalmopathy. TCRdb re-called the multiplex PCR reads through MiXCR, storing one row per CDR3 protein. The sample consists of about 160,000 distinct CDR3 sequences, over 7.5% of them appearing once. The sequencing sample was made of blood. Source of these receptors: a woman aged 18-29 years with Graves' hyperthyroidism that later progressed to Graves' ophthalmopathy. Both conserved end residues are part of each CDR3. The D gene is left open where the match is weak. Some rows mark clone size as missing; the rest say once, few, many or name a class of expanded clone.

CDR3 length,clone size,V gene,J gene,D gene,CDR3 DNA,CDR3 protein
14,NA,TRBV25-1,TRBJ1-4,NA,TGTGCCAGCAGTATGGACGGATCTAATGAAAAACTGTTTTTT,CASSMDGSNEKLFF
13,many,TRBV28,TRBJ2-1,NA,TGTGCCAGCAGTTACACAGGGAAGGACGAGCAGTTCTTC,CASSYTGKDEQFF
12,NA,TRBV7-9,TRBJ1-1,NA,TGTGCCAGCAGCACAACAGGGCCCGAAGCTTTCTTT,CASSTTGPEAFF
17,many,TRBV11-1,TRBJ2-1,NA,TGTGCCAGCAGCTTCTTTTCCCCAGGCCTGGGATACAATGAGCAGTTCTTC,CASSFFSPGLGYNEQFF
16,NA,TRBV19,TRBJ2-5,TRBD2,TGTGCCAGTAGTACGCAACTAGCGGCGGGCTCGTGGACCCAGTACTTC,CASSTQLAAGSWTQYF
13,many,TRBV2,TRBJ1-2,NA,TGTGCCAGCAGTTTACTTGACACCTATGGCTACACCTTC,CASSLLDTYGYTF
11,many,TRBV20-1,TRBJ1-2,NA,TGCAGTGCTAGAGTTGGGGGTGGCTACACCTTC,CSARVGGGYTF
15,many,TRBV20-1,TRBJ2-1,TRBD1,TGCAGTGCTAGTCAAGCAGGGGGCTGGGACAATGAGCAGTTCTTC,CSASQAGGWDNEQFF
13,many,TRBV6-1,TRBJ1-1,NA,TGTGCCAGCAGACCCCCGGGGGGCCCTGAAGCTTTCTTT,CASRPPGGPEAFF
15,few,TRBV7-9,TRBJ2-2,NA,TGTGCCAACAGCTTATTGACAGGGAACACCGGGGAGCTGTTTTTT,CANSLLTGNTGELFF
13,NA,TRBV20-1,TRBJ1-4,NA,TGCAGTGCTAGAGAAGGGAGTAATGAAAAACTGTTTTTT,CSAREGSNEKLFF
11,NA,TRBV6-1,TRBJ2-3,NA,TGTGCCAGCAGTCATTCTTATACGCAGTATTTT,CASSHSYTQYF
13,many,TRBV20-1,TRBJ2-5,TRBD2,TGCAGTGTCTTAGCGGGAGGACTCGAGACCCAGTACTTC,CSVLAGGLETQYF
14,many,TRBV12-3/TRBV12-4,TRBJ2-7,TRBD2,TGTGCCAGCAGTTCGGGGGCGGGGGGCTACGAGCAGTACTTC,CASSSGAGGYEQYF
13,many,TRBV18,TRBJ2-4,NA,TGTGCCAGCTCAAACGGGGTGGAAAACATTCAGTACTTC,CASSNGVENIQYF
15,few,TRBV19,TRBJ1-5,TRBD1,TGTGCCAGTAGTTCGACAGGGGGAACTAATCAGCCCCAGCATTTT,CASSSTGGTNQPQHF
13,many,TRBV6-1,TRBJ2-5,NA,TGTGCCAGCAGTTATGGTCCCCCGGGGACCCAGTACTTC,CASSYGPPGTQYF
10,NA,TRBV29-1,TRBJ2-3,NA,TGCAGCGTTACTAGGGATACGCAGTATTTT,CSVTRDTQYF
15,many,TRBV7-8,TRBJ1-1,NA,TGTGCCAGCAGCTTAGCGGGAACAGTGAACACTGAAGCTTTCTTT,CASSLAGTVNTEAFF
17,many,TRBV18,TRBJ1-2,NA,TGTGCCAGCTCACCAATACAGGGAGAGATTCGGAACTATGGCTACACCTTC,CASSPIQGEIRNYGYTF
16,many,TRBV28,TRBJ2-7,TRBD1,TGTGCCAGCAGTTTAACGGACAGGGAGTTTCCCTACGAGCAGTACTTC,CASSLTDREFPYEQYF
15,many,TRBV6-1,TRBJ2-2,TRBD1,TGTGCCAGCAGTGATTTAAGGGGGCCCACCGGGGAGCTGTTTTTT,CASSDLRGPTGELFF
13,NA,TRBV29-1,TRBJ2-2,NA,TGCAGCGTTCAAAAAAGTTTGAGTGGGGAGCTGTTTTTT,CSVQKSLSGELFF
14,many,TRBV2,TRBJ2-5,TRBD2,TGTGCCAGCGGTAGCGGGGGAAATCAAGAGACCCAGTACTTC,CASGSGGNQETQYF
16,many,TRBV5-5,TRBJ2-3,NA,TGTGCCAGCAGCCGATGGACTCCCCAAGTTCGAGATACGCAGTATTTT,CASSRWTPQVRDTQYF
13,few,TRBV7-9,TRBJ2-1,NA,TGTGCCAGCAGCTTTGCTTTGGTGGAAGAGCAGTTCTTC,CASSFALVEEQFF
17,few,TRBV9,TRBJ2-6,TRBD2,TGTGCCAGCAGCGTTTCTAGCGGGGGTACTGGGGCCAACGTCCTGACTTTC,CASSVSSGGTGANVLTF
14,many,TRBV2,TRBJ2-3,NA,TGTGCCAGCAGTGCGGAGGGAGTGCGAGATACGCAGTATTTT,CASSAEGVRDTQYF
12,NA,TRBV25-1,TRBJ1-6,NA,TGTGCCAGCAGTGAGGATATTTCACCCCTCCACTTT,CASSEDISPLHF
13,few,TRBV6-1,TRBJ2-3,NA,TGTGCCAGCAGACGTGGGACCGAAGATAGGCAGTATTTT,CASRRGTEDRQYF
15,many,TRBV7-9,TRBJ2-7,TRBD2,TGTGCCAGCAGGTTTAGCGGGGGCTTGTCCTACGAGCAGTACTTC,CASRFSGGLSYEQYF
19,many,TRBV20-1,TRBJ2-1,TRBD2,TGCAGTGCTAGTGAGGGGACTAGCGGGAGGCTGAGCTCCTACAATGAGCAGTTCTTC,CSASEGTSGRLSSYNEQFF
14,many,TRBV2,TRBJ2-7,NA,TGTGCCAGCAGATACGACGGCAGCTCCTACGAGCAGTACTTC,CASRYDGSSYEQYF
12,few,TRBV2,TRBJ2-5,NA,TGTGCCAGCAGCGGGGTGGTTGAGACCCAGTACTTC,CASSGVVETQYF
18,many,TRBV28,TRBJ2-2,TRBD1,TGTGCCAGCAGACCCGGGACAGGGGGGATTAGGCGGAGCGGGGAGCTGTTTTTT,CASRPGTGGIRRSGELFF
16,many,TRBV9,TRBJ2-2,TRBD2,TGTGCCAGCAGCGTAGGGACTAGCGCGTACACCGGGGAGCTGTTTTTT,CASSVGTSAYTGELFF
15,many,TRBV6-1,TRBJ1-5,TRBD1,TGTGCCAGCAGTTCCGTGACAGGGCTGAGTCAGCCCCAGCATTTT,CASSSVTGLSQPQHF
16,many,TRBV6-1,TRBJ1-3,NA,TGTGCCAGCAGCTTATCCAGGGGAATTTCTGGAAACACCATATATTTT,CASSLSRGISGNTIYF
11,many,TRBV20-1,TRBJ1-2,TRBD1,TGCAGTGCTAGGGACAGGGGCGGCTACACCTTC,CSARDRGGYTF
13,many,TRBV7-7,TRBJ2-1,NA,TGTGCTAGCAGCGAAGACTGGATGGGTGAGCAGTTCTTC,CASSEDWMGEQFF
15,many,TRBV2,TRBJ2-5,TRBD1,TGTGCCAGCGTGAGGACACAGGGGTCCCCAGAGACCCAGTACTTC,CASVRTQGSPETQYF
16,NA,TRBV4-1,TRBJ2-1,TRBD2,TGCGCCAGCAGCCACCTTGGCGCGGGAGGGCCGCTTGAGCAGTTCTTC,CASSHLGAGGPLEQFF